One sample yielded the 26 T cell receptor beta chains listed below, sequenced in a study of blood T cell repertoires in COVID-19. Sequencing was performed with immunoSEQ multiplex PCR; in TCRdb, only in-frame clones are kept and a portion is missing. The sample yields approximately 250,000 clones, approximately 83% seen once. The sample comprised peripheral blood. These receptors were taken from a woman in her 50s with acute or convalescent COVID-19.

In its sample, this clone was seen a few times. This sequence joins TRBV2 and TRBJ1-2, with 7 bases aligning to TRBD1. Germline-derived CDR1 and CDR2 are SNHLY and FYNNEI. The CDR3 contains 11 residues. V shed 8 bases and J 7 bases; nucleotides not matched to a gene: 4. The CDR3 DNA sequence: TGTGCCAGCTGGCGACAGGGTGGCTACACCTTC. Its protein product is CASWRQGGYTF.

The chain recombines TRBV3-1 (or the pseudogene TRBV3-2) with TRBJ1-1; D is undetermined. From germline, CDR1 is LGHDT and CDR2 YNNKEL (reference sequence). This CDR3 has 16 amino acids. Trimming removed 3 bases at V and 6 bases at J, with 20 bases between. CDR3 in amino acids: CASSHVPLQQKAEAFF. In DNA, the CDR3 is TGTGCCAGCAGCCATGTCCCGCTCCAACAGAAAGCTGAAGCTTTCTTT.

This clone has a single count. The CDR3 here is CASSPHGQEGYEQYF. The DNA of the CDR3 is TGTGCCAGTAGCCCCCATGGACAGGAGGGTTATGAGCAGTACTTC. The chain links TRBV19 to TRBJ2-7; D possibly corresponds to TRBD1 (7 bases). With 6 bases removed from V and 7 bases from J, the gap between germline ends came to 22 bases. Germline loops: CDR1 LNHDA, CDR2 SQIVND (reference sequence). The CDR3 covers 15 residues.

The CDR3 here is CSARRSLEAFF. DNA of the CDR3: TGCAGTGCTAGGCGGTCTCTTGAAGCTTTCTTT. The chain employs TRBV20-1 and TRBJ1-1; D gene ambiguous. Trimming removed 3 bases at V and 7 bases at J, with 9 bases between. Germline CDR1 and CDR2: DFQATT and SNEGSKA (reference sequence). This CDR3 has 11 amino acids.

The chain recombines TRBV7-2 with TRBJ2-7; a weak D match, TRBD1 (5 bases). This CDR3 has 11 residues. The germline gives CDR1 SGHTA, CDR2 FQGNSA. V was pared by 7 bases and J by 5 bases, with 9 bases between. In DNA form, the CDR3 reads TGTGCCAGCACAGGGTCCGACGAGCAGTACTTC. This codes for CASTGSDEQYF.

The chain joins TRBV7-2 to TRBJ2-2; 8 bases fit TRBD2. The ends lost 4 bases at V and 5 bases at J; junction bases unmatched: 9. Germline V gene sequence: CDR1 SGHTA, CDR2 FQGNSA. The CDR3 is 16 residues long. The CDR3 region has the DNA TGTGCCAGCAGCTCCCATAGCGGGGCTGGGACCGGGGAGCTGTTTTTT. Translating it yields CASSSHSGAGTGELFF.

V and J are TRBV5-1 and TRBJ2-3, with 7 positions matching TRBD2. Germline CDR1 is SGHRS and CDR2 is YFSETQ. J was trimmed by 4 bases and V by 7 bases; bases with no gene match: 6. The CDR3 is 13 amino acids. CDR3 in DNA: TGCGCCAGCGGCGGGAGAAGTGCAGATACGCAGTATTTT. As protein: CASGGRSADTQYF.

Only one count was recorded for this clone. V usage is TRBV4-3 and J usage is TRBJ2-7, with D possibly matching TRBD1 (6 bases). Trimming cost V 1 base and J 2 bases, with 12 bases left between them. Germline loops: CDR1 LGHNA, CDR2 YSLEER. The CDR3 is 15 residues long. This CDR3 reads CASSQAAGVTYEQYF. The CDR3 coding sequence is TGCGCCAGCAGCCAAGCCGCAGGGGTTACCTACGAGCAGTACTTC.

This chain links TRBV4-1 with TRBJ1-2; 8 nucleotides line up with TRBD1. Germline CDR1 is MGHRA and CDR2 is YSYEKL. The junction had 10 bases not matched to a gene; V was cut back by 5 bases and J by 8 bases. The CDR3 has 14 residues. The CDR3 region has the DNA TGCGCCAGCAGCAACGACAGGGGCCGGTGGGGCTACACCTTC. Protein product: CASSNDRGRWGYTF.

This clone was picked up a small number of times. The chain links TRBV6-2 or TRBV6-3 to TRBJ2-1; D is perhaps TRBD2 (5 bases). This CDR3 has 12 amino acids. Germline-derived CDR1 and CDR2 are MNHEY and SVGEGT. Trimming removed 6 bases from V and 7 bases from J, with 10 bases in between. CDR3 protein: CASSTRRNEQFF. The CDR3 DNA reads TGTGCCAGCAGCACTAGAAGAAATGAGCAGTTCTTC.

This clone appeared a few times. CDR3 sequence: CASSFRMLGTGGSEQYF. CDR3 nucleotides: TGTGCCAGCAGTTTTCGGATGCTCGGGACAGGGGGCAGCGAGCAGTACTTC. The rearrangement uses TRBV28 and TRBJ2-7; TRBD1 matches at 12 bases. V was clipped by 3 bases and J by 6 bases; unmatched bases: 12. Germline V lookup: CDR1 MDHEN, CDR2 SYDVKM. This CDR3 region has 17 residues.

The chain couples TRBV10-3 to TRBJ1-2; 8 bases align to TRBD1. Germline V gene lookup returns CDR1 ENHRY and CDR2 SYGVKD. With 2 bases clipped from V and 4 bases from J, the junction kept 0 bases outside the gene matches. The CDR3 is 13 amino acids. The CDR3 here is CAISEGQGYGYTF. The CDR3 bases are TGTGCCATCAGTGAGGGACAGGGCTATGGCTACACCTTC.

V gene TRBV7-2 combines with J gene TRBJ2-1; TRBD2 might be the D (6 bases). CDR1 and CDR2 from the germline V gene are SGHTA and FQGNSA. This CDR3 spans 13 amino acids. The V end lost 1 base, the J end lost 9 bases, and 10 bases lay between the germline ends. CDR3: CASSLGQEGEQFF. CDR3 bases: TGTGCCAGCAGCTTAGGGCAGGAGGGTGAGCAGTTCTTC.

This clone appeared a single time. The gene calls are TRBV6-6 and TRBJ2-6, with D uncertain. This CDR3 region has 16 residues. Germline CDR1 is MNHNY and CDR2 is SVGAGI (reference sequence). Between the trimmed V and J ends, which lost 0 bases and 0 bases, there was a span of 6 bases. CDR3 sequence reads: CASSYSSGSGANVLTF. CDR3 nucleotide sequence: TGTGCCAGCAGTTACTCGTCCGGCTCTGGGGCCAACGTCCTGACTTTC.

The chain recombines TRBV19 with TRBJ1-6; 7 bases fit TRBD1. The CDR3 spans 16 residues. V lost 5 bases to trimming and J lost 5 bases; unmatched junction nucleotides: 9. Germline lookup yields CDR1 LNHDA and CDR2 SQIVND (reference sequence). The CDR3 DNA reads TGTGCCAGTAGTGTTACAGGGGTCAACAATAATTCACCCCTCCACTTT. Amino acids: CASSVTGVNNNSPLHF.

The chain combines TRBV10-1 with TRBJ2-5; D remains unclear. The V gene's germline CDR1 is WNHNN and CDR2 SYGVQD (reference sequence). This CDR3 contains 16 residues. V lost 10 bases and J 3 bases, leaving 24 bases between the germline ends. CDR3 sequence (DNA): TGCGCCACCAACACCCCCCCTGCGACATCGAAAGAGACCCAGTACTTC. Encoded protein: CATNTPPATSKETQYF.

The chain carries TRBV3-1 (or the pseudogene TRBV3-2) and TRBJ2-2; 7 bases are a match to TRBD2. J lost 6 bases, V lost 1 base, and 2 bases had no gene match. Germline values: CDR1 LGHDT, CDR2 YNNKEL (reference sequence). The CDR3 contains 14 residues. In DNA, the CDR3 is TGTGCCAGCAGCCAAGGGACTAGGGCCGGGGAGCTGTTTTTT. Amino acid sequence: CASSQGTRAGELFF.

The V and J genes are TRBV2 and TRBJ1-6; 7 bases fit TRBD1. CDR1 and CDR2 (germline): SNHLY, FYNNEI. The junction had 9 bases not matched to a gene; V was cut back by 6 bases and J by 10 bases. This CDR3 has 14 amino acids. The CDR3 DNA sequence: TGTGCCAGCAGATACAGGGGCTCGTGGTCACCCCTCCACTTT. Amino acids: CASRYRGSWSPLHF.

This rearrangement joins TRBV10-3 to TRBJ1-3; possible D gene TRBD1, 5 bases. The germline V gene has CDR1 ENHRY and CDR2 SYGVKD. This CDR3 is 17 amino acids long. Trimming left V 0 bases short and J 2 bases short, with 14 bases between. CDR3 DNA sequence: TGTGCCATCAGTGAGTCGATTAGGGGAACTGCTGGAAACACCATATATTTT. Its translation is CAISESIRGTAGNTIYF.

This chain uses TRBV7-2 with TRBJ1-6; tentatively, D is TRBD1 (5 bases). The CDR3 is 17 residues long. Germline V CDR1 and CDR2: SGHTA, FQGNSA. The ends were cut back, 2 bases at V and 6 bases at J, with 17 bases in the middle. For the CDR3, the DNA is TGTGCCAGCAGCTTAACTGGTCGGGCCAGGGCTAATTCACCCCTCCACTTT. Its protein product is CASSLTGRARANSPLHF.

The chain uses TRBV15 and TRBJ2-1; TRBD2 is a possible D gene (6 bases). Looked up from germline, CDR1 is LNHNV and CDR2 is YYDKDF (reference sequence). This CDR3 comprises 15 residues. Trimming left V 5 bases short and J 6 bases short, with 17 bases between. CDR3 amino acids: CATSFRLVRSNEQFF. DNA for the CDR3: TGTGCCACCAGCTTTCGACTAGTCAGAAGCAATGAGCAGTTCTTC.

This clone occurred a few times. CDR3 region: CAISVLAVSYNEQFF. CDR3 bases: TGTGCCATCAGTGTACTAGCGGTATCCTACAATGAGCAGTTCTTC. The J gene is TRBJ2-1, the V gene TRBV10-3; TRBD2 aligns across 8 bases. The CDR3 is made up of 15 amino acids. CDR1 is ENHRY and CDR2 is SYGVKD in the germline V gene. J gave up 1 base and V 4 bases, and 3 bases lay outside the gene matches.

The V gene is TRBV25-1, the J gene TRBJ1-1; TRBD1 aligns across 8 bases. The CDR3 is made up of 17 amino acids. Trimming at V came to 6 bases and at J to 1 base, leaving 13 bases not matched to a gene. Germline V gene sequence: CDR1 MGHDK, CDR2 SYGVNS. CDR3 residues: CASSGGKTGTGNTEAFF. The CDR3 DNA follows: TGTGCCAGCAGCGGAGGTAAGACCGGGACAGGGAACACTGAAGCTTTCTTT.

This clone was detected a few times. This sequence joins TRBV27 and TRBJ1-2, with 8 positions matching TRBD1. The V segment lost 4 bases and the J segment 7 bases; nucleotides outside the gene matches: 5. In germline, CDR1 is MNHEY, CDR2 SMNVEV (reference sequence). The CDR3 has 13 residues. The CDR3 loop reads CASSYPTGVGYTF. In DNA, the CDR3 is TGTGCCAGCAGTTACCCGACAGGGGTTGGCTACACCTTC.

The genes are TRBV7-2 and TRBJ2-1, with 13 bases lining up with TRBD2. This CDR3 contains 16 residues. The V segment lost 4 bases and the J segment 7 bases; nucleotides outside the gene matches: 7. CDR1 is SGHTA, CDR2 FQGNSA, per germline. This chain's CDR3 is CASSSRGTSGKNEQFF. As DNA, the CDR3 is TGTGCCAGCAGCTCGAGAGGGACTAGCGGGAAGAATGAGCAGTTCTTC.

The chain couples TRBV19 to TRBJ2-2; 14 nucleotides align to TRBD2. Looked up from germline, CDR1 is LNHDA and CDR2 is SQIVND (reference sequence). J lost 3 bases, V lost 6 bases, and 6 bases had no gene match. The CDR3 runs 17 residues. The CDR3 sequence: CASSPVGLAGDTGELFF. CDR3 DNA: TGTGCCAGTAGCCCCGTGGGACTAGCGGGAGACACCGGGGAGCTGTTTTTT.